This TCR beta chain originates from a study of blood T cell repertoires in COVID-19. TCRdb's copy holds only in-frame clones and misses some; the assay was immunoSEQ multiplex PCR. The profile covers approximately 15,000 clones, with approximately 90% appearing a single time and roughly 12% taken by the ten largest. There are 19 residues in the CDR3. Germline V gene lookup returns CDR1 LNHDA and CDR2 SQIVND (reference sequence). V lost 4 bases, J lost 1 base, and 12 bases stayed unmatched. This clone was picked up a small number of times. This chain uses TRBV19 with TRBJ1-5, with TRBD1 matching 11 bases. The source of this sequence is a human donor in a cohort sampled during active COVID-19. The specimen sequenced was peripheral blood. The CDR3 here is CASSRGTGTGGGSNQPQHF. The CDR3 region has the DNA TGTGCCAGTAGTAGGGGGACCGGGACAGGGGGTGGAAGCAATCAGCCCCAGCATTTT. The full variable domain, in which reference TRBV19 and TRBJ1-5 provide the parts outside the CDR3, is DGGITQSPKYLFRKEGQNVTLSCEQNLNHDAMYWYRQDPGQGLRLIYYSQIVNDFQKGDIAEGYSVSREKKESFPLTVTSAQKNPTAFYLCASSRGTGTGGGSNQPQHFGDGTRLSIL.